The 28 T cell receptor beta chains below come from one sample, sequenced in a study of blood T cells in healthy people across ages. Using a J-beta primer mix together with a sample-barcoded 5' primer, a second PCR was run for roughly 6 to 12 cycles. TCRdb recomputed calls from the 5' RACE reads with MiXCR, one row per CDR3 protein. Of 650,000 to 800,000 distinct CDR3 sequences in the sample, 40% to 50% were seen once. Specimen: blood. Source of these receptors: a man in his sixties in good health.

The rearrangement links TRBV7-6 to TRBJ2-7; the D gene is possibly TRBD1 (5 bases). CDR1 is SGHVS and CDR2 is FNYEAQ in the germline V gene. V lost 2 bases to trimming and J lost 3 bases, with 14 bases between them. CDR3 length: 15 amino acids. The CDR3 DNA reads TGTGCCAGCAGCTTAAGGGGCGCAAGTCTCTACGAGCAGTACTTC. This gives the protein CASSLRGASLYEQYF.

The chain uses TRBV20-1 and TRBJ2-7; 9 nucleotides line up with TRBD2. V lost 5 bases to trimming and J lost 3 bases; unmatched junction nucleotides: 5. Germline values: CDR1 DFQATT, CDR2 SNEGSKA (reference sequence). The length of the CDR3 is 13 residues. The CDR3 protein is CSAPGTSLYEQYF. As DNA, the CDR3 is TGCAGTGCTCCCGGGACTAGCCTCTACGAGCAGTACTTC.

In its sample, this clonotype was seen a few times. The chain links TRBV6-1 to TRBJ1-5; maybe TRBD1 (6 bases). The CDR3 covers 18 residues. V was shortened by 2 bases and J by 0 bases, with 17 bases between the two germline ends. Germline values: CDR1 MNHNS, CDR2 SASEGT. DNA of the CDR3: TGTGCCAGCAGTGAACGGACAGAGTGGGTGAATAGCAATCAGCCCCAGCATTTT. Translation: CASSERTEWVNSNQPQHF.

A word on this clonotype: A much larger clonotype is one base distant, so this may be a read error. The chain employs TRBV20-1 and TRBJ2-4, with TRBD1 matching over 9 bases. Near its end, the DNA agrees better with TRBJ2-7, so the J call may be wrong. Germline V lookup: CDR1 DFQATT, CDR2 SNEGSKA (reference sequence). CDR3 size: 14 residues. The CDR3 sequence is CSASPGTGLDEQYF. The CDR3 DNA follows: TGCAGTGCTAGTCCCGGGACAGGGCTCGACGAGCAGTACTTC.

This clonotype was found once. The V and J genes are TRBV7-2 and TRBJ2-1; 7 bases are a match to TRBD1. From germline, CDR1 is SGHTA and CDR2 FQGNSA. V was clipped by 5 bases and J by 6 bases; unmatched bases: 4. The length of the CDR3 is 13 residues. In DNA, the CDR3 is TGTGCCAGCAGCACTGCAGGGGGCAATGAGCAGTTCTTC. Protein product: CASSTAGGNEQFF.

The J gene is TRBJ2-7, the V gene TRBV12-3 or TRBV12-4; no definite D call. This CDR3 region has 14 residues. The V and J ends lost 7 bases and 7 bases respectively, with 20 bases between them. The CDR3: CASTPSHPTTEQYF. Here the CDR3 DNA reads TGTGCCAGCACTCCCTCTCATCCTACTACGGAGCAGTACTTC.

This clonotype was seen only once. The chain combines TRBV13 with TRBJ1-2; D may be TRBD1 (5 bases). Germline CDR1 is PRHDT and CDR2 is FYEKMQ (reference sequence). Trimming left V 5 bases short and J 12 bases short, with 19 bases between. This CDR3 region has 13 residues. CDR3 coding DNA: TGTGCCAGCAGCCCGGGACCGGATTGTGCAGACACCTTC. It is translated as CASSPGPDCADTF.

The gene calls are TRBV20-1 and TRBJ1-6, with D perhaps matching TRBD1 (6 bases). The CDR3 has 13 residues. V was shortened by 7 bases and J by 9 bases, with 16 bases between the two germline ends. Germline V CDR1 and CDR2: DFQATT, SNEGSKA (reference sequence). CDR3 sequence: CSVIQNRASPLHF. For the CDR3, the DNA is TGCAGTGTTATACAAAACAGGGCTTCACCCCTCCACTTT.

This clonotype appeared a single time. The V call is TRBV15, the J call TRBJ2-6; D uncertain. Germline CDR1 and CDR2: LNHNV and YYDKDF (reference sequence). With 5 bases removed from V and 0 bases from J, the gap between germline ends came to 8 bases. This CDR3 spans 15 amino acids. The CDR3 region is CATSFRASGANVLTF. The DNA of the CDR3 is TGTGCCACCAGCTTTCGTGCCTCTGGGGCCAACGTCCTGACTTTC.

This chain joins TRBV28 and TRBJ1-6, with a tentative D call TRBD1 (5 bases). Per the germline V gene, CDR1 is MDHEN and CDR2 is SYDVKM. The CDR3 sequence is 14 residues long. Trimming pared 3 bases from V and 6 bases from J, leaving 9 bases between. The CDR3 region is CASSFPTANSPLHF. In DNA, the CDR3 is TGTGCCAGCAGTTTCCCGACAGCTAATTCACCCCTCCACTTT.

The chain employs TRBV27 and TRBJ2-6; D unresolved. This CDR3 has 16 amino acids. V gave up 5 bases and J gave up 0 bases, with 11 bases separating them. Germline V gene data show CDR1 as MNHEY and CDR2 as SMNVEV (reference sequence). The CDR3 sequence is CASSLTPGSGANVLTF. The CDR3 region has the DNA TGTGCCAGCAGTCTCACTCCCGGCTCTGGGGCCAACGTCCTGACTTTC.

As DNA, the CDR3 is TGTGCCAGCAGCTTACTCAGTATAAGCACAGATACGCAGTATTTT. This encodes CASSLLSISTDTQYF. The chain combines TRBV7-9 with TRBJ2-3; no firm D call. V lost 2 bases to trimming and J lost 0 bases, with 9 bases between them. The germline CDR1 and CDR2 sequences are SEHNR and FQNEAQ (reference sequence). The CDR3 consists of 15 residues.

This clonotype was observed a handful of times. The chain is built from TRBV14 and TRBJ1-6; D not certain. Germline V CDR1 and CDR2: SGHDN, FVKESK. The CDR3 sequence is 15 residues long. Trimming left V 2 bases short and J 3 bases short, with 8 bases between. CDR3 residues: CASSQSAGYNSPLHF. CDR3 DNA sequence: TGTGCCAGCAGCCAATCTGCAGGCTATAATTCACCCCTCCACTTT.

J is TRBJ2-1 and V is TRBV25-1; 7 nucleotides agree with TRBD1. The CDR3 spans 15 residues. Trimming took 10 bases from V and 6 from J; bases not matched to a gene: 15. From germline, CDR1 is MGHDK and CDR2 SYGVNS. In nucleotides, the CDR3 is TGTGCCACAGCCTCCTTGACAGGGAGCATCAATGAGCAGTTCTTC. Its translation: CATASLTGSINEQFF.

This chain joins TRBV20-1 and TRBJ2-5, with 9 positions matching TRBD2. J gave up 5 bases and V 3 bases, and 10 bases lay outside the gene matches. Per the germline V gene, CDR1 is DFQATT and CDR2 is SNEGSKA (reference sequence). This CDR3 is built from 15 residues. The CDR3 region is CSASRGSGGRETQYF. CDR3 sequence (DNA): TGCAGTGCTAGTCGGGGTAGCGGGGGTAGGGAGACCCAGTACTTC.

This clonotype has more than one count but fewer than ten. V gene TRBV7-2 combines with J gene TRBJ2-6, with TRBD1 matching 10 bases. The CDR3 covers 17 residues. From germline, CDR1 is SGHTA and CDR2 FQGNSA. J lost 2 bases, V lost 2 bases, and 3 bases had no gene match. The CDR3 bases are TGTGCCAGCAGCTTAACCGGGACAGGGGCTGGGGCCAACGTCCTGACTTTC. Translating gives CASSLTGTGAGANVLTF.

The chain joins TRBV30 to TRBJ1-1, with no clear D. V dropped 0 bases and J dropped 3 bases, with 11 bases sitting between them. There are 14 residues in the CDR3. The germline V gene encodes CDR1 GTSNPN and CDR2 SVGIG (reference sequence). The CDR3 bases are TGTGCCTGGAGTGTGTGGCAGACTCACACTGAAGCTTTCTTT. As protein: CAWSVWQTHTEAFF.

The CDR3 reads CSARDRAGVYNEQFF. The CDR3 DNA reads TGCAGTGCTAGAGATCGAGCGGGAGTATACAATGAGCAGTTCTTC. V and J are TRBV20-1 and TRBJ2-1; 8 nucleotides align to TRBD2. Germline values: CDR1 DFQATT, CDR2 SNEGSKA (reference sequence). This CDR3 has 15 residues. With V trimmed by 0 bases and J by 4 bases, 5 bases remained unmatched.

This clonotype appeared a few times. The CDR3 bases are TGTGCCAGCAGCTGGCGACAGGGAACCTATGGCTACACCTTC. Amino acid sequence: CASSWRQGTYGYTF. This sequence joins TRBV7-2 and TRBJ1-2; 7 bases agree with TRBD1. CDR1 is SGHTA, CDR2 FQGNSA, per germline. V shed 4 bases, J shed 4 bases, and the junction held 6 bases outside the gene matches. This CDR3 is 14 amino acids long.

The chain employs TRBV11-3 and TRBJ1-1, with D hard to call. Trimming shortened V by 3 bases and J by 3 bases, and 11 bases separated the two germline ends. CDR3 length: 14 residues. The germline V gene has CDR1 SGHNT and CDR2 YENEEA. CDR3 DNA: TGTGCCAGCAGCTTGGGAAGCCCGGACACTGAAGCTTTCTTT. Amino acid sequence: CASSLGSPDTEAFF.

This clonotype was picked up one time. The V gene is TRBV2, the J gene TRBJ2-5; 9 nucleotides agree with TRBD2. V shed 5 bases and J 1 base; nucleotides not matched to a gene: 5. Germline V gene sequence: CDR1 SNHLY, CDR2 FYNNEI. The CDR3 runs 15 residues. The CDR3 reads CASSISSGTQETQYF. As DNA, the CDR3 is TGTGCCAGCAGTATATCTAGCGGGACCCAAGAGACCCAGTACTTC.

This clonotype has just one count. The V gene is TRBV6-6, the J gene TRBJ1-5; 7 nucleotides align to TRBD1. In germline, CDR1 is MNHNY, CDR2 SVGAGI (reference sequence). This CDR3 is built from 16 residues. With V trimmed by 5 bases and J by 4 bases, 11 bases remained unmatched. DNA for the CDR3: TGTGCCAGCAGTCTCTGGGACAGAAAGTTAAATCAGCCCCAGCATTTT. Residues: CASSLWDRKLNQPQHF.

V and J are TRBV7-9 and TRBJ1-4, with D perhaps TRBD1 (6 bases). Germline lookup yields CDR1 SEHNR and CDR2 FQNEAQ (reference sequence). This CDR3 is built from 15 residues. V lost 1 base and J lost 5, with 11 bases in between. The CDR3 DNA follows: TGTGCCAGCAGCTTAGTAACAGGGAAGAATGAAAAACTGTTTTTT. Residues: CASSLVTGKNEKLFF.

This chain joins TRBV20-1 and TRBJ1-6; 7 bases map to TRBD1. Germline CDR1 is DFQATT and CDR2 is SNEGSKA (reference sequence). Trimming took 0 bases from V and 6 from J; bases not matched to a gene: 5. The CDR3 is made up of 15 amino acids. As DNA, the CDR3 is TGCAGTGCTAGAGAAACGGGACAGACTAATTCACCCCTCCACTTT. As protein: CSARETGQTNSPLHF.

This clonotype was counted between two and nine times. The J gene is TRBJ1-6, the V gene TRBV6-2 or TRBV6-3; 9 positions agree with TRBD1. The CDR3 spans 13 residues. Trimming took 6 bases from V and 10 from J; bases not matched to a gene: 4. From germline, CDR1 is MNHEY and CDR2 SVGEGT. CDR3 bases: TGTGCCAGCAGGGACAGGGGCGACTCACCCCTCCACTTT. Protein product: CASRDRGDSPLHF.

The gene calls are TRBV6-1 and TRBJ2-5; D might be TRBD2 (5 bases). CDR1 is MNHNS and CDR2 is SASEGT in the germline V gene. The CDR3 runs to 14 residues. Trimming took off 1 base at V and 2 bases at J, with 8 bases between the two ends. This CDR3 reads CASSEGAEQETQYF. DNA for the CDR3: TGTGCCAGCAGTGAAGGAGCGGAACAAGAGACCCAGTACTTC.

To note about this clonotype: A read error may explain this, as a much larger clone is one base away. The rearrangement links TRBV5-1 to TRBJ2-1, with D possibly TRBD2 on 5 matching bases. CDR1 is SGHRS, CDR2 YFSETQ, per germline. The CDR3 is 13 amino acids. V shed 2 bases and J shed 10 bases, with 13 bases lying between them. Here the CDR3 reads CASSFEGIDEQFF. CDR3 DNA: TGCGCCAGCAGCTTTGAGGGAATTGACGAGCAGTTCTTC.

This clonotype was observed a handful of times. A much bigger clone sits one base away, suggesting this may be a read error. The genes are TRBV7-9 and TRBJ2-3; D possibly corresponds to TRBD1 (5 bases). V shed 5 bases and J shed 6 bases, with 12 bases lying between them. This CDR3 is built from 13 residues. The germline gives CDR1 SEHNR, CDR2 FQNEAQ (reference sequence). The CDR3 region has the DNA TGTGCCAGCAGCCCCTGGGGCCCGGATACGCAGTATTTT. Protein sequence: CASSPWGPDTQYF.